This T cell receptor (beta chain) stems from a study of beta chain features in type 1 diabetes. On the study more broadly: The examined sorted cells totaled 107,917,701 across samples. Study-wide results and caveats: Possibly, sequencing cDNA over-represented cells that had high TCR expression levels. At VDJ recombination sites, type 1 diabetes patients had fewer insertions and more deleted nucleotides. Moderately but significantly shorter TCRB CDR3s were found in Type 1 diabetes patients in all four CD4+ subsets.

V shed 8 bases, J shed 3 bases, and the junction held 11 bases outside the gene matches. Per germline, CDR1 MNHNS and CDR2 SASEGT. This CDR3 has 15 residues. Every bit of the isolated RNA underwent reverse transcription, so sequencing read expressed TCRB transcripts. The table came from immunoSEQ multiplex PCR; TCRdb's copy has only in-frame clones and leaves some out. Here the sample spans hundreds of thousands of clones, around 15% being singletons. This clone was counted a few times. Its specificity is unknown. The TCR sequence derives from a man in his late teens or twenties with type 1 diabetes. The sequenced sample was naive CD4+ T cells from blood. This sequence joins TRBV6-1 and TRBJ1-1; 8 nucleotides align to TRBD1. CDR3 residues: CASEGQGARDTEAFF. Written as DNA, the CDR3 is TGTGCCAGCGAAGGCCAGGGGGCGCGGGACACTGAAGCTTTCTTT.